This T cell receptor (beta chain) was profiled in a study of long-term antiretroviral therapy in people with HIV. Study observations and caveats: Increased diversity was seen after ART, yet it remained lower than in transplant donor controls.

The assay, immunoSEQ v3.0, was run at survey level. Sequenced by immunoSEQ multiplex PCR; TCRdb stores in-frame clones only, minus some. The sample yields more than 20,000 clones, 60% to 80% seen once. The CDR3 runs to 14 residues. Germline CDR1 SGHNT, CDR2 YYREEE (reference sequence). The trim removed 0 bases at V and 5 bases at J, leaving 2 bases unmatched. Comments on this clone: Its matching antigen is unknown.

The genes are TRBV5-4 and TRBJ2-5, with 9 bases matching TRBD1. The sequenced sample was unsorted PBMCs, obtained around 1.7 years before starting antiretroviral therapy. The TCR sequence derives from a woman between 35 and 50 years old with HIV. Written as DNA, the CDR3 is TGTGCCAGCAGCTTGGTGACAGGGGGGGAGACCCAGTACTTC. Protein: CASSLVTGGETQYF.